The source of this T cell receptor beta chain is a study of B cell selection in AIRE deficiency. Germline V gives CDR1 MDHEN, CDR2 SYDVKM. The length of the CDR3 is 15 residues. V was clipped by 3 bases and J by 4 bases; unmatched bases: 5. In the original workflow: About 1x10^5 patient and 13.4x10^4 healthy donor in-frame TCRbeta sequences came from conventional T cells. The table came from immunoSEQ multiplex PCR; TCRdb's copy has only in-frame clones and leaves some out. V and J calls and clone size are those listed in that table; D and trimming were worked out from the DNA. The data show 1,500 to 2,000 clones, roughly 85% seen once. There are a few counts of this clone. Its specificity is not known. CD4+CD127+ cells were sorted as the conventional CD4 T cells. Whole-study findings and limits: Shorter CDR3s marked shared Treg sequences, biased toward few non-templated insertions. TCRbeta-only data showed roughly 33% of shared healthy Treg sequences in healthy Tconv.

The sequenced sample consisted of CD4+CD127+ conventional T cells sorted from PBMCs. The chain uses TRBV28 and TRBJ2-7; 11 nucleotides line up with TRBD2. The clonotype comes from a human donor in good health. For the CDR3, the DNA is TGTGCCAGCAGTTTGCCGACTAGCGGGATATACGAGCAGTACTTC. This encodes CASSLPTSGIYEQYF.